The rows below give T cell receptor beta chains drawn from one sample of a study of cytomegalovirus exposure and HLA in healthy donors. The protocol was immunoSEQ multiplex PCR, while the TCRdb copy is restricted to in-frame clones and leaves out a portion. The repertoire holds about 130,000 clones, with 70% to 80% as singletons. Sequences were obtained from PBMCs. The receptors here all came from a man aged 25-45 years in good health and CMV-seronegative. Each CDR3 is given with its conserved first and last residue. The order of the fields is clone size, V gene, J gene, CDR3 protein. Some rows mark clone size as missing; the rest say once, few, many or name a class of expanded clone.

>.|TRBV5-4|TRBJ2-1
CASSLGFYGGEQFF
>.|TRBV7-6|TRBJ2-3
CASSFGVGGNSDTQYF
>.|TRBV9|TRBJ2-7
CASSPGTSGIYEQYF
>.|TRBV7-2|TRBJ1-5
CASSLEAIDSRDQHF
>few|TRBV5-5|TRBJ2-2
CASSLVPAGLGTGELFF
>.|TRBV6-1|TRBJ1-5
CASSAGSQPQHF
>.|TRBV19|TRBJ2-7
CASSRTGGLEQYF
>.|TRBV5-6|TRBJ2-1
CASSQSGHDEQFF
>.|TRBV5-1|TRBJ2-2
CASSLALAGVNTGELFF
>.|TRBV7-9|TRBJ1-1
CASSRGQGYTEAFF
>.|TRBV30|TRBJ1-5
CAWSEVGGNQPQHF
>.|TRBV7-9|TRBJ2-1
CASSLGRAPDNEQFF
>.|TRBV6-5|TRBJ2-7
CASRRGTDTSYEQYF
>.|TRBV5-1|TRBJ2-4
CASSLAYSGEGQNIQYF
>.|TRBV27|TRBJ2-7
CASSLGWDSSYEQYF
>.|TRBV29-1|TRBJ2-3
CSVATSGGTDTQYF
>.|TRBV6-5|TRBJ2-7
CASSYDRDLNYEQYF
>.|TRBV7-2|TRBJ1-5
CASSLWTGGEGQPQHF
>.|TRBV12-5|TRBJ2-7
CASGLNRGYEQYF
>.|TRBV7-9|TRBJ2-7
CASSPKLGQGIYEQYF
>.|TRBV6-5|TRBJ2-7
CASSYKGTGITYEQYF
>.|TRBV19|TRBJ1-2
CASSIDPTGNYGYTF